The rows below give T cell receptor beta chains drawn from one sample of a study of metastatic and nonmetastatic thyroid tumors. Using MiXCR, TCRdb re-called clones from the PCR reads. The data show tens of thousands of clones, around 15% seen once. Sequenced sample: blood. These TCRs come from a male donor with papillary thyroid cancer or a benign thyroid nodule (not recorded which). Some clones in this sample may be carry-over from other donors' samples. The conserved cysteine and the conserved F or W are not part of the CDR3 here. Expanded clones get a size class; other rows say once, few or many, or leave the size out.

clone_size: few
j_call: TRBJ1-5
v_call: TRBV6-1
cdr3_aa: ASSSGKGLNKPQH

clone_size: many
j_call: TRBJ1-4
v_call: TRBV27
cdr3_aa: ASSLGPITTNEKLF

clone_size: .
j_call: TRBJ2-7
v_call: TRBV20-1
cdr3_aa: SASISLYEQY

clone_size: many
j_call: TRBJ1-3
v_call: TRBV25-1
cdr3_aa: ASGMGGGNTIY

clone_size: many
j_call: TRBJ1-4
v_call: TRBV10-3
cdr3_aa: AISEGEKLF

clone_size: many
j_call: TRBJ1-5
v_call: TRBV10-3
cdr3_aa: AISGGPGVGSNQPQH

clone_size: many
j_call: TRBJ1-1
v_call: TRBV6-5
cdr3_aa: ASSYSVQALPNTEAF

clone_size: many
j_call: TRBJ2-3
v_call: TRBV12-3/TRBV12-4
cdr3_aa: ASSSLAGGTDTQY

clone_size: many
j_call: TRBJ2-1
v_call: TRBV29-1
cdr3_aa: SVGQGPNEQF

clone_size: many
j_call: TRBJ2-2
v_call: TRBV6-2/TRBV6-3
cdr3_aa: ASSYPSGDRGKTGELF

clone_size: .
j_call: TRBJ2-1
v_call: TRBV6-1
cdr3_aa: ASSQSTGNRNEQF

clone_size: many
j_call: TRBJ1-1
v_call: TRBV18
cdr3_aa: ASSPTGTAEAF

clone_size: .
j_call: TRBJ1-6
v_call: TRBV20-1
cdr3_aa: SARDLAGRGDSPLH

clone_size: .
j_call: TRBJ2-5
v_call: TRBV9
cdr3_aa: ASSVAGGGTETQY

clone_size: many
j_call: TRBJ1-2
v_call: TRBV28
cdr3_aa: ASSSTYGYT

clone_size: few
j_call: TRBJ2-3
v_call: TRBV25-1
cdr3_aa: ASSEGGTDTQY

clone_size: many
j_call: TRBJ2-2
v_call: TRBV6-2/TRBV6-3
cdr3_aa: ASSYAGTGNGELF

clone_size: many
j_call: TRBJ2-5
v_call: TRBV24-1
cdr3_aa: ATSDSFPDSQETQY

clone_size: few
j_call: TRBJ2-5
v_call: TRBV9
cdr3_aa: ASSQSGLVETQY

clone_size: .
j_call: TRBJ2-3
v_call: TRBV11-2
cdr3_aa: ASSSGHALASITDTQY

clone_size: many
j_call: TRBJ2-1
v_call: TRBV3-1
cdr3_aa: ASSQVLPRAGRDNEQF

clone_size: .
j_call: TRBJ1-5
v_call: TRBV20-1
cdr3_aa: SAVRQGELNQPQH

clone_size: few
j_call: TRBJ1-3
v_call: TRBV6-1
cdr3_aa: ASSGGGDGNTIY

clone_size: few
j_call: TRBJ1-2
v_call: TRBV19
cdr3_aa: AISIPLYT

clone_size: many
j_call: TRBJ1-2
v_call: TRBV5-1
cdr3_aa: ASSPQGQGSIHGYT

clone_size: many
j_call: TRBJ2-3
v_call: TRBV20-1
cdr3_aa: SAAMTGGADTQY

clone_size: many
j_call: TRBJ2-2
v_call: TRBV18
cdr3_aa: ASSPLEAGELF

clone_size: few
j_call: TRBJ2-7
v_call: TRBV27
cdr3_aa: ASSWGRGYEQY

clone_size: many
j_call: TRBJ1-2
v_call: TRBV12-3/TRBV12-4
cdr3_aa: ASSLVRNYGYT

clone_size: many
j_call: TRBJ2-7
v_call: TRBV28
cdr3_aa: ASRIMSGEQY

clone_size: few
j_call: TRBJ2-6
v_call: TRBV6-1
cdr3_aa: ASIYQGSWANVLT

clone_size: .
j_call: TRBJ2-7
v_call: TRBV2
cdr3_aa: ASSVGGMDEQY

clone_size: many
j_call: TRBJ1-1
v_call: TRBV28
cdr3_aa: ASSLWGFRNTEAF

clone_size: many
j_call: TRBJ1-5
v_call: TRBV12-3/TRBV12-4
cdr3_aa: ASSFQGNSNQPQH

clone_size: many
j_call: TRBJ1-2
v_call: TRBV20-1
cdr3_aa: SAQNRGLYGYT

clone_size: many
j_call: TRBJ2-5
v_call: TRBV6-6
cdr3_aa: ASSYSQTQY

clone_size: .
j_call: TRBJ2-3
v_call: TRBV3-1
cdr3_aa: ASSQTAFTSTDTQY

clone_size: many
j_call: TRBJ2-2
v_call: TRBV15
cdr3_aa: ATSRPTGELF

clone_size: .
j_call: TRBJ2-1
v_call: TRBV9
cdr3_aa: AISVGGEYNEQF

clone_size: many
j_call: TRBJ1-2
v_call: TRBV10-3
cdr3_aa: AISVQGFNYGYT

clone_size: many
j_call: TRBJ1-5
v_call: TRBV19
cdr3_aa: ASRGVLGGNQPQH

clone_size: many
j_call: TRBJ2-2
v_call: TRBV9
cdr3_aa: ASSATRSMAGELF

clone_size: many
j_call: TRBJ1-5
v_call: TRBV5-1
cdr3_aa: ASSFYSYRDSNQPQH

clone_size: few
j_call: TRBJ2-7
v_call: TRBV6-1
cdr3_aa: ASSEAAGESDEQY

clone_size: few
j_call: TRBJ2-2
v_call: TRBV6-1
cdr3_aa: ASTYRGIFLDSY